This TCR beta chain was profiled in a study of cytomegalovirus exposure and HLA in healthy donors. About this clone itself: Its antigen is unidentified. One end of the junction varies from germline; a read error may be responsible.

The CDR3 extends over 13 amino acids. Germline V gives CDR1 SGHRS, CDR2 YFSETQ. Study-wide results and caveats: Among TCR beta chains, those listed as cytomegalovirus-associated numbered over 150.

13 Jbeta primers and 60 Vbeta primers were used for the PCR. Only in-frame clones appear in the TCRdb table, and some are missing; sequencing was by immunoSEQ multiplex PCR. The sample records about 110,000 clones, roughly 80% being singletons. The origin of this receptor is a man aged 35 to 55 in good health and CMV-seronegative. The chain is built from TRBV5-1 and TRBJ2-2, with D tentatively TRBD2 (5 bases). Input material: PBMCs. CDR3 amino acids: CASSPANTGELSF. Here the CDR3 DNA reads TGCGCCAGCAGCCCAGCGAACACCGGGGAGCTGTCTTTT.